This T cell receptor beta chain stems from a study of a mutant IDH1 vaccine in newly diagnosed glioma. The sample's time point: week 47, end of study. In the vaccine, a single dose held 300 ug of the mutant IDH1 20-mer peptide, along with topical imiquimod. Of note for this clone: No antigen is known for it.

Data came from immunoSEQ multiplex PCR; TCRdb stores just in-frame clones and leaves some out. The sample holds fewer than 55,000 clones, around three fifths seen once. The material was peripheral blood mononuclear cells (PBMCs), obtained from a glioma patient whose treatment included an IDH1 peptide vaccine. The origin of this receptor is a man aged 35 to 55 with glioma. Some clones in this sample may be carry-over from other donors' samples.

Here the CDR3 DNA reads TGTGCCAGCAGTTCTGGTAATAATGAGCAGTTCTTC. It yields the protein CASSSGNNEQFF. The rearrangement uses TRBV6-5 and TRBJ2-1; D uncertain. The CDR3 has 12 amino acids. Germline V gene lookup returns CDR1 MNHEY and CDR2 SVGAGI. V lost 4 bases and J lost 7, with 8 bases in between.